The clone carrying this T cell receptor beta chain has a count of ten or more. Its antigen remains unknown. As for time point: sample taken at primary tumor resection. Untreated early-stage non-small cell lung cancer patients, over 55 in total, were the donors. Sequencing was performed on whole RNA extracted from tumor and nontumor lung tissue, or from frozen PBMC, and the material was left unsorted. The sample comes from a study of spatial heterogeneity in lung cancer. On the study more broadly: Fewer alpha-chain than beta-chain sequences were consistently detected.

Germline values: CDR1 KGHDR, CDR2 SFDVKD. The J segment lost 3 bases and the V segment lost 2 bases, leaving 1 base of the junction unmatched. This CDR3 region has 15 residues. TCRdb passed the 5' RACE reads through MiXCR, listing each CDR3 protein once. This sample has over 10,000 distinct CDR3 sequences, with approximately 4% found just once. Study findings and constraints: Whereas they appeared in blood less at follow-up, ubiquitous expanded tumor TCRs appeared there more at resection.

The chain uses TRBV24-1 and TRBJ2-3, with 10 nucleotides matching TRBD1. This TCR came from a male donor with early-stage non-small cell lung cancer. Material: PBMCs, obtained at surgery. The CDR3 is CATSDSGQGTDTQYF. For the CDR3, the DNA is TGTGCCACCAGTGATTCGGGACAGGGGACAGATACGCAGTATTTT.